This T cell receptor (beta chain) was retrieved from a study of tumor-infiltrating lymphocytes in localized non-small cell lung cancer. Study-wide context: The cohort mixed smokers and never-smokers, several histologies, and some post-neoadjuvant-chemotherapy samples. Resected tumor was paired with non-adjacent uninvolved lung from the same patient. General observations from the study: Immunotypes IM1 and IM2 had similar TCR-derived T-cell fractions. Compared with uninvolved lung, tumors showed higher T cell infiltration by TCRbeta sequencing.

Concerning this clone: Its matching antigen is unknown.

TCRdb's table, derived via immunoSEQ multiplex PCR, lists solely in-frame clones and lacks some. Among roughly 9,100 clones, around 73% were seen once, and the ten largest hold more than 15%. Germline values: CDR1 MNHEY, CDR2 SVGAGI. CDR3 length: 11 residues. Trimming shortened V by 6 bases and J by 3 bases, and 4 bases separated the two germline ends. This clonotype originated in a human donor with non-small cell lung cancer. Sequencing used uninvolved lung tissue not adjacent to the tumor. The chain is built from TRBV6-5 and TRBJ2-3; D is undetermined. CDR3 sequence (DNA): TGTGCCAGCAGGAGGACAGATACGCAGTATTTT. Translation gives CASRRTDTQYF.